This T cell receptor beta chain derives from a study of blood T cells in healthy people across ages. Study-wide results and limits: A greater number of naive CD4+ cells and higher diversity distinguished long-lived donors from aged donors.

With a J-beta primer mix and a sample-barcoded 5' primer, a second PCR ran about 7 to 12 cycles. A 12-random-nucleotide template-switch adaptor tagged each cDNA molecule. TCRdb reprocessed the 5' RACE reads via MiXCR and lists one record per CDR3 protein. Of about 1.4 million distinct CDR3 sequences listed, around 59% are singletons. Germline-derived CDR1 and CDR2 are SGHRS and YFSETQ. The CDR3 extends over 13 amino acids. Losses at the gene ends were 4 bases for V and 5 bases for J; bases not matched to a gene: 5. On this clonotype: The antigen is undetermined.

The sequenced sample consisted of blood. The rearrangement joins TRBV5-1 to TRBJ2-5, with TRBD2 identical over 7 bases. This TCR derives from a man aged 18 to 30 in good health. This CDR3 reads CASSTLARETQYF. As DNA, the CDR3 is TGCGCCAGCAGCACACTAGCGAGGGAGACCCAGTACTTC.